This T cell receptor (beta chain) was captured by sequencing in a study of OX40 agonist ivuxolimab in advanced cancers. Turning to the study itself: Clinicians treated patients with ivuxolimab, an agonistic anti-OX40 (CD134) antibody. Every 2 weeks, patients got intravenous ivuxolimab at one of six dose levels (0.01-10 mg/kg). Past anti-PD-1, anti-PD-L1 or anti-CTLA-4 therapy was accepted, and 40% had received some.

The germline gives CDR1 MNHEY, CDR2 SMNVEV (reference sequence). The CDR3 extends over 14 amino acids. V lost 4 bases, J lost 5 bases, and 12 bases lay in between. Profiled with immunoSEQ multiplex PCR; TCRdb holds only in-frame clones, not every one. The sample has fewer than 80,000 clones, about 90% seen once. The receptor's source is an adult with an advanced solid tumor such as melanoma, head and neck, liver or kidney cancer. The chain carries TRBV27 and TRBJ1-5, with D possibly matching TRBD1 (6 bases). Sequenced material: CD4+ or CD8+ T cells sorted from blood, taken in a trial of the OX40 agonist ivuxolimab. The CDR3 here is CASSSGQGYQPQHF. Here the CDR3 DNA reads TGTGCCAGCAGTTCGGGGCAGGGGTATCAGCCCCAGCATTTT.